This is a list of T cell receptor beta chains from one sample in a study of blood T cell repertoires in COVID-19. TCRdb's table, derived via immunoSEQ multiplex PCR, lists solely in-frame clones and lacks some. The sample yields 100,000 or so clones, roughly 80% seen once. The sequencing input was peripheral blood. Receptor source: a man in his 70s with active or convalescent COVID-19. CDR3s include the opening cysteine and the closing phenylalanine or tryptophan. A D gene is named only where the DNA matches it firmly. Rows may omit the clone size; those that give it use once, few, many or a size class.

J gene: TRBJ1-1; V gene: TRBV30; clone size: .; CDR3 length: 12; D gene: .; CDR3 protein: CAWRWSRGEAFF; CDR3 DNA: TGTGCCTGGAGGTGGAGTAGAGGTGAAGCTTTCTTT
J gene: TRBJ1-3; V gene: TRBV9; clone size: .; CDR3 length: 13; D gene: .; CDR3 protein: CASSAGFGNTIYF; CDR3 DNA: TGTGCCAGCAGCGCAGGGTTCGGAAACACCATATATTTT
J gene: TRBJ1-5; V gene: TRBV28; clone size: .; CDR3 length: 13; D gene: .; CDR3 protein: CASSFTRDQPQHF; CDR3 DNA: TGTGCCAGCAGTTTCACCCGGGATCAGCCCCAGCATTTT
J gene: TRBJ1-1; V gene: TRBV6-5; clone size: .; CDR3 length: 12; D gene: .; CDR3 protein: CASSFLSTEAFF; CDR3 DNA: TGTGCCAGCAGTTTCCTTAGCACTGAAGCTTTCTTT
J gene: TRBJ2-7; V gene: TRBV7-6; clone size: .; CDR3 length: 15; D gene: .; CDR3 protein: CASSLEGTPSYEQYF; CDR3 DNA: TGTGCCAGCAGCTTAGAGGGGACACCCTCCTACGAGCAGTACTTC
J gene: TRBJ1-4; V gene: TRBV15; clone size: .; CDR3 length: 12; D gene: .; CDR3 protein: CATSRINEKLFF; CDR3 DNA: TGTGCCACCAGCAGAATAAATGAAAAACTGTTTTTT
J gene: TRBJ1-1; V gene: TRBV6-1; clone size: .; CDR3 length: 15; D gene: .; CDR3 protein: CASSDGTTRNTEAFF; CDR3 DNA: TGTGCCAGCAGTGATGGCACTACAAGGAACACTGAAGCTTTCTTT
J gene: TRBJ2-7; V gene: TRBV5-1; clone size: many; CDR3 length: 15; D gene: .; CDR3 protein: CASSLLGGEGGEQYF; CDR3 DNA: TGCGCCAGCAGCTTGCTTGGGGGCGAGGGTGGCGAGCAGTACTTC
J gene: TRBJ2-3; V gene: TRBV11-2; clone size: .; CDR3 length: 19; D gene: .; CDR3 protein: CASSLFPVSRDYPTDTQYF; CDR3 DNA: TGTGCCAGCAGCTTATTTCCGGTGTCCAGGGATTACCCCACAGATACGCAGTATTTT
J gene: TRBJ1-3; V gene: TRBV10-3; clone size: .; CDR3 length: 13; D gene: .; CDR3 protein: CAIGGVKGNTIYF; CDR3 DNA: TGTGCCATCGGAGGGGTAAAAGGAAACACCATATATTTT
J gene: TRBJ2-4; V gene: TRBV5-1; clone size: .; CDR3 length: 15; D gene: .; CDR3 protein: CASSLVPGSENIQYF; CDR3 DNA: TGCGCCAGCAGCTTGGTTCCCGGGAGTGAGAACATTCAGTACTTC
J gene: TRBJ1-3; V gene: TRBV9; clone size: few; CDR3 length: 15; D gene: .; CDR3 protein: CASSKGLVSGNTIYF; CDR3 DNA: TGTGCCAGCAGCAAAGGACTTGTCTCTGGAAACACCATATATTTT
J gene: TRBJ2-3; V gene: TRBV5-1; clone size: .; CDR3 length: 15; D gene: .; CDR3 protein: CASSSSGQGTDTQYF; CDR3 DNA: TGCGCCAGCAGCTCCTCAGGGCAGGGGACAGATACGCAGTATTTT
J gene: TRBJ2-7; V gene: TRBV7-9; clone size: .; CDR3 length: 14; D gene: TRBD1; CDR3 protein: CASSLTGGGYEQYF; CDR3 DNA: TGTGCCAGCAGCTTAACAGGGGGCGGTTACGAGCAGTACTTC
J gene: TRBJ1-2; V gene: TRBV9; clone size: few; CDR3 length: 15; D gene: TRBD1; CDR3 protein: CASSPIGQGGDGYTF; CDR3 DNA: TGTGCCAGCAGCCCCATAGGACAGGGCGGGGATGGCTACACCTTC
J gene: TRBJ2-7; V gene: TRBV6-5; clone size: .; CDR3 length: 12; D gene: .; CDR3 protein: CASRDRNYEQYF; CDR3 DNA: TGTGCCAGCAGAGACAGGAACTACGAGCAGTACTTC